A selection of T cell receptor beta chains follows, all from one sample in a study of identical twins. Each CDR3 protein gets one entry after TCRdb re-called the 5' RACE reads with MiXCR. There are about 240,000 distinct CDR3 sequences in the sample; roughly a tenth occur only once, and 9% to 10% lies in the top ten. The specimen was memory T cells sorted from blood. These receptors came from a man between 50 and 59 years old in good health. CDR3s include the opening cysteine and the closing phenylalanine or tryptophan. The order of the fields is V gene, J gene, clone size, D gene, CDR3 DNA, CDR3 protein. The D gene is left open where the match is weak. Size is stated for part of the rows, as once, few or many counts, or as a class when the clone is expanded.

V gene: TRBV27
J gene: TRBJ2-1
clone size: NA
D gene: TRBD2
CDR3 DNA: TGTGCCAGCCGCAGCAGCGGGAGGGCCCATGAGCAGTTCTTC
CDR3 protein: CASRSSGRAHEQFF

V gene: TRBV5-6
J gene: TRBJ1-2
clone size: NA
D gene: TRBD1
CDR3 DNA: TGTGCCAGCAGCCCCCCCCAGGGGGTGTATGGCTACACCTTC
CDR3 protein: CASSPPQGVYGYTF

V gene: TRBV7-9
J gene: TRBJ2-3
clone size: many
D gene: TRBD2
CDR3 DNA: TGTGCCAGCAACTTAGGACTAGCGGGGTTCGATACGCAGTATTTT
CDR3 protein: CASNLGLAGFDTQYF

V gene: TRBV5-1
J gene: TRBJ2-5
clone size: many
D gene: NA
CDR3 DNA: TGCGCCAGCAGCTTGGCACAGACACAAGAGACCCAGTACTTC
CDR3 protein: CASSLAQTQETQYF

V gene: TRBV19
J gene: TRBJ1-2
clone size: NA
D gene: TRBD1
CDR3 DNA: TGTGCCAGTCAACCGCCCGACAGGGGCGGAGGCTACACCTTC
CDR3 protein: CASQPPDRGGGYTF

V gene: TRBV19
J gene: TRBJ2-7
clone size: few
D gene: TRBD2
CDR3 DNA: TGTGCCAGTAAGCCTGCGGGACTAGCTAACTACGAGCAGTACTTC
CDR3 protein: CASKPAGLANYEQYF

V gene: TRBV7-2
J gene: TRBJ1-2
clone size: many
D gene: TRBD1
CDR3 DNA: TGTGCCAGCAGCAGCCGGGACAGGGGGCCTCGACAAGGCTACACCTTC
CDR3 protein: CASSSRDRGPRQGYTF

V gene: TRBV20-1
J gene: TRBJ2-7
clone size: many
D gene: NA
CDR3 DNA: TGCAGTGCTCCGACAGGGACTAGATATTACGAGCAGTACTTC
CDR3 protein: CSAPTGTRYYEQYF

V gene: TRBV7-9
J gene: TRBJ2-1
clone size: NA
D gene: NA
CDR3 DNA: TGTGCCACCAGCGAGCAGTTCTTC
CDR3 protein: CATSEQFF

V gene: TRBV18
J gene: TRBJ2-7
clone size: many
D gene: NA
CDR3 DNA: TGTGCCAGCTCACCCCCCCCGGGGGGCGACTCCTACGAGCAGTACTTC
CDR3 protein: CASSPPPGGDSYEQYF

V gene: TRBV5-6
J gene: TRBJ1-3
clone size: many
D gene: NA
CDR3 DNA: TGTGCCAGCAGCATAAGTTGGGAGAGCTCTGGAAACACCATATATTTT
CDR3 protein: CASSISWESSGNTIYF

V gene: TRBV15
J gene: TRBJ2-1
clone size: NA
D gene: NA
CDR3 DNA: TGTGCCACCAGCGCCAGAGGGGGGGGGAATGAGCAGTTCTTC
CDR3 protein: CATSARGGGNEQFF

V gene: TRBV30
J gene: TRBJ2-7
clone size: NA
D gene: NA
CDR3 DNA: TGTGCCTGGAAGAAGAGGGACATATACGAGCAGTACTTC
CDR3 protein: CAWKKRDIYEQYF

V gene: TRBV20-1
J gene: TRBJ2-7
clone size: NA
D gene: NA
CDR3 DNA: TGCAGTGCTAGGGACACCTTTACCTACGAGCAGTACTTC
CDR3 protein: CSARDTFTYEQYF

V gene: TRBV20-1
J gene: TRBJ2-1
clone size: few
D gene: TRBD2
CDR3 DNA: TGCAGTGCTAGAGATTGGGGGACTAGCGGGAGGCCCCAGGGGTACAATGAGCAGTTCTTC
CDR3 protein: CSARDWGTSGRPQGYNEQFF

V gene: TRBV5-1
J gene: TRBJ2-7
clone size: many
D gene: TRBD2
CDR3 DNA: TGCGCCAGCAGCTCCCTAGCGGGAGTGAACGAGCAGTACTTC
CDR3 protein: CASSSLAGVNEQYF

V gene: TRBV9
J gene: TRBJ2-1
clone size: many
D gene: TRBD2
CDR3 DNA: TGTGCCAGCAGCCCGACCCTAGCGGTCTCCTACAATGAGCAGTTCTTC
CDR3 protein: CASSPTLAVSYNEQFF

V gene: TRBV4-2
J gene: TRBJ2-2
clone size: few
D gene: NA
CDR3 DNA: TGTGCCAGCAGCCAAGACATTACTAAGGGCACCGGGGAGCTGTTTTTT
CDR3 protein: CASSQDITKGTGELFF

V gene: TRBV21-1
J gene: TRBJ1-5
clone size: NA
D gene: NA
CDR3 DNA: TGTGCCAGCAGCATCAACGGGACAGAACATAGCAATCAGCCCCAGCATTTT
CDR3 protein: CASSINGTEHSNQPQHF

V gene: TRBV29-1
J gene: TRBJ1-4
clone size: few
D gene: TRBD1
CDR3 DNA: TGCAGCGTTGAGGGCTCTGGCAGGGGGGGAAAACTGTTTTTT
CDR3 protein: CSVEGSGRGGKLFF

V gene: TRBV9
J gene: TRBJ2-5
clone size: few
D gene: TRBD1
CDR3 DNA: TGTGCCAGCAGCGTAGGTGGGACAGGGTTTGAGACCCAGTACTTC
CDR3 protein: CASSVGGTGFETQYF

V gene: TRBV15
J gene: TRBJ1-2
clone size: many
D gene: TRBD1
CDR3 DNA: TGTGCCACCAGCAGAGATACTCAGGGGGACTATGGCTACACCTTC
CDR3 protein: CATSRDTQGDYGYTF

V gene: TRBV18
J gene: TRBJ2-1
clone size: many
D gene: TRBD1
CDR3 DNA: TGTGCCAGCTCACAGCTAAGACAGGGTTCCAACTCCTACAATGAGCAGTTCTTC
CDR3 protein: CASSQLRQGSNSYNEQFF

V gene: TRBV7-6
J gene: TRBJ2-7
clone size: many
D gene: NA
CDR3 DNA: TGTGCCAGCAGCTCGATAGGACGGCCGTACGAGCAGTACTTC
CDR3 protein: CASSSIGRPYEQYF

V gene: TRBV4-2
J gene: TRBJ2-5
clone size: NA
D gene: NA
CDR3 DNA: TGTGCCAGCAGCCAAGATAGGGGCAGGGGGGGAGAGACCCAGTACTTC
CDR3 protein: CASSQDRGRGGETQYF

V gene: TRBV7-9
J gene: TRBJ2-1
clone size: few
D gene: NA
CDR3 DNA: TGTGCCAGCAGCTTATATGAGCAGTTCTTC
CDR3 protein: CASSLYEQFF

V gene: TRBV6-1
J gene: TRBJ1-2
clone size: many
D gene: TRBD1
CDR3 DNA: TGTGCCAGCACCAAGGGACAGGTCTATGGCTACACCTTC
CDR3 protein: CASTKGQVYGYTF

V gene: TRBV20-1
J gene: TRBJ2-7
clone size: many
D gene: TRBD2
CDR3 DNA: TGCAGTGCTAGAGATCCGACTAGCGGGATCTCCTACGAGCAGTACTTC
CDR3 protein: CSARDPTSGISYEQYF

V gene: TRBV3-1
J gene: TRBJ2-7
clone size: few
D gene: NA
CDR3 DNA: TGTGCCAGCAGCCGCCAAATCCCAAGGGGGATTCGATCCTACGAGCAGTACTTC
CDR3 protein: CASSRQIPRGIRSYEQYF

V gene: TRBV30
J gene: TRBJ2-5
clone size: NA
D gene: NA
CDR3 DNA: TGTGCCTGGAGGACGGGAGAGACCCAGTACTTC
CDR3 protein: CAWRTGETQYF

V gene: TRBV5-4
J gene: TRBJ2-7
clone size: NA
D gene: NA
CDR3 DNA: TGTGCCAGCAGCTTCGGGCGGGGTACCTCCTACGAGCAGTACTTC
CDR3 protein: CASSFGRGTSYEQYF

V gene: TRBV7-2
J gene: TRBJ1-2
clone size: many
D gene: NA
CDR3 DNA: TGTGCCAGCAGCTCCTATCCCGTTAACTATGGCTACACCTTC
CDR3 protein: CASSSYPVNYGYTF

V gene: TRBV7-2
J gene: TRBJ2-4
clone size: many
D gene: NA
CDR3 DNA: TGTGCCAGCAGCCCCGGGCCGGTTGGGGCCAAAAACATTCAGTACTTC
CDR3 protein: CASSPGPVGAKNIQYF

V gene: TRBV20-1
J gene: TRBJ2-7
clone size: NA
D gene: TRBD2
CDR3 DNA: TGCAGTGCTAGGAGGACGGGGGGGCTGTACGAGCAGTACTTC
CDR3 protein: CSARRTGGLYEQYF

V gene: TRBV5-1
J gene: TRBJ2-7
clone size: NA
D gene: NA
CDR3 DNA: TGCGCCAGCCAAGTCGACAGCATACCAAGGGACGAGCAGTACTTC
CDR3 protein: CASQVDSIPRDEQYF

V gene: TRBV10-3
J gene: TRBJ2-7
clone size: few
D gene: NA
CDR3 DNA: TGTGCCATCATGAACACCTACGAGCAGTACTTC
CDR3 protein: CAIMNTYEQYF

V gene: TRBV7-9
J gene: TRBJ1-1
clone size: few
D gene: NA
CDR3 DNA: TGTGCCAGCACCACGATATCAGAGAACACTGAAGCTTTCTTT
CDR3 protein: CASTTISENTEAFF

V gene: TRBV7-2
J gene: TRBJ2-7
clone size: many
D gene: NA
CDR3 DNA: TGTGCCAGCAGGAGGGGAAGGCAAGCTCCCTACGAGCAGTACTTC
CDR3 protein: CASRRGRQAPYEQYF

V gene: TRBV7-6
J gene: TRBJ2-3
clone size: NA
D gene: TRBD1
CDR3 DNA: TGTGCCAGCAGCCAAGGGGGCCACTACCCCCCAGATACGCAGTATTTT
CDR3 protein: CASSQGGHYPPDTQYF

V gene: TRBV20-1
J gene: TRBJ2-3
clone size: NA
D gene: NA
CDR3 DNA: TGCAGTGCTAGAGGCCCGGCGAGGGGCACAGATACGCAGTATTTT
CDR3 protein: CSARGPARGTDTQYF

V gene: TRBV5-4
J gene: TRBJ2-1
clone size: NA
D gene: TRBD2
CDR3 DNA: TGTGCCAGCAGCGCCGACCTAGCGGGAGGGCCCAATGAGCAGTTCTTC
CDR3 protein: CASSADLAGGPNEQFF

V gene: TRBV20-1
J gene: TRBJ2-7
clone size: NA
D gene: TRBD2
CDR3 DNA: TGCAGTGCGCCACTAGCGGGGGGTTACTACGAGCAGTACTTC
CDR3 protein: CSAPLAGGYYEQYF

V gene: TRBV10-3
J gene: TRBJ2-7
clone size: many
D gene: TRBD2
CDR3 DNA: TGTGCCATCATGCGGGAGCGCTCCTACGAGCAGTACTTC
CDR3 protein: CAIMRERSYEQYF